This T cell receptor (beta chain) was obtained from a study of human T cells and chemical hapten exposure. This clonotype was detected a few times. TCRdb called the RACE reads again in MiXCR, with one record for every CDR3 protein. The data show some 380,000 distinct CDR3 sequences, 4% to 5.5% seen once. Time point meaning: patch test 1, 2 weeks after DPC sensitization. The sample's treatment: therapeutic diphenylcyclopropenone sensitization with weekly scalp DPC. The TCR was taken from a woman between 45 and 60 years old with alopecia areata. Some clones in this sample may be carry-over from other donors' samples. The sequencing used whole blood, collected in connection with sensitization to the hapten diphenylcyclopropenone (DPC).

CDR3 region: CAISEHLAGVMYNEQFF. The CDR3, as DNA: TGTGCCATCAGTGAACATCTAGCGGGAGTCATGTACAATGAGCAGTTCTTC. V and J are TRBV10-3 and TRBJ2-1, with 10 bases identical to TRBD2. Trimming removed 3 bases from V and 4 bases from J; junction bases left unmatched: 9. CDR3 length: 17 amino acids. The germline gives CDR1 ENHRY, CDR2 SYGVKD.